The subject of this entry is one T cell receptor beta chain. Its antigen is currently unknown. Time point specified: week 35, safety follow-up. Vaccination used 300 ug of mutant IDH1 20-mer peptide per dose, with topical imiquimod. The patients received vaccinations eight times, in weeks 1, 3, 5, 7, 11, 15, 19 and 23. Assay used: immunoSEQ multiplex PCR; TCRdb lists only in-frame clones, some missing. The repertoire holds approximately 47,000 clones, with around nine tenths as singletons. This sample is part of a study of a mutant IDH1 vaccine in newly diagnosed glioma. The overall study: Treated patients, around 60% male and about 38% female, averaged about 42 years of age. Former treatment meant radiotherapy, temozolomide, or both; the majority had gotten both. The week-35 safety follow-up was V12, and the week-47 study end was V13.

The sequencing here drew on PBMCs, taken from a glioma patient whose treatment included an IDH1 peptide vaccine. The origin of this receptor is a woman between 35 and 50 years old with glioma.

This CDR3 is CASSSGQGTYEQYF. The CDR3, as DNA: TGTGCCAGCAGCTCTGGACAGGGGACCTACGAGCAGTACTTC. V gene TRBV7-9 combines with J gene TRBJ2-7; TRBD1 matches at 9 bases. The CDR3 is 14 residues long. Looked up from germline, CDR1 is SEHNR and CDR2 is FQNEAQ (reference sequence). The junction had 3 bases not matched to a gene; V was cut back by 4 bases and J by 2 bases.